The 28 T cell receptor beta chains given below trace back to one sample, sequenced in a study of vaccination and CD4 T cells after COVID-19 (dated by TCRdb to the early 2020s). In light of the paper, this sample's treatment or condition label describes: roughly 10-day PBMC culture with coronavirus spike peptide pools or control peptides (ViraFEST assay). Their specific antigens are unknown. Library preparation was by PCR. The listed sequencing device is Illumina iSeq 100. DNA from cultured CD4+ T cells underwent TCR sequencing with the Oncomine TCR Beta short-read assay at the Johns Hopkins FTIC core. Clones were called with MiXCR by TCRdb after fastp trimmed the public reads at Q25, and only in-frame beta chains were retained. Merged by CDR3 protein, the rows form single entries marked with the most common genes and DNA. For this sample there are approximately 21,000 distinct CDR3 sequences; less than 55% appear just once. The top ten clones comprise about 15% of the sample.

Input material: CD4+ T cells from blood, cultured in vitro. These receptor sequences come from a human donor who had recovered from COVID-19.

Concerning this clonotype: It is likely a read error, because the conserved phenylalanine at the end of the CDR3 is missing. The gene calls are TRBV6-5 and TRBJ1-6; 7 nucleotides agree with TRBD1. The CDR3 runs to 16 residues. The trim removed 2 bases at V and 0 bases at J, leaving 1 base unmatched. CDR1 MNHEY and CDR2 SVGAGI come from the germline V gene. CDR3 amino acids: CASSYRDSSYNSPLHC. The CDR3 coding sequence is TGTGCCAGCAGTTACCGGGACAGCTCCTATAATTCACCCCTCCACTGT.

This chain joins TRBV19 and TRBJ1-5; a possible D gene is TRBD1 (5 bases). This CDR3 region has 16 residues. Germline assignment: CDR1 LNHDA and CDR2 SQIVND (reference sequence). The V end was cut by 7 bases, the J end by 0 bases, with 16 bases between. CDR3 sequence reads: CASTPPGRTSNQPQHF. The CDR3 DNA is TGTGCCAGTACCCCCCCGGGACGGACTAGCAATCAGCCCCAGCATTTT.

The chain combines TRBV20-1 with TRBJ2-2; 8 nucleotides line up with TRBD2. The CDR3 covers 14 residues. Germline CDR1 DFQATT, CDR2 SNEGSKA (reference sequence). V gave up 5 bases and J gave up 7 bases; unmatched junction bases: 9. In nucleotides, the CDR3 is TGCAGTGCTTGGGCGGGGGGCCAGGGCGGGGAGCTGTTTTTT. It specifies CSAWAGGQGGELFF.

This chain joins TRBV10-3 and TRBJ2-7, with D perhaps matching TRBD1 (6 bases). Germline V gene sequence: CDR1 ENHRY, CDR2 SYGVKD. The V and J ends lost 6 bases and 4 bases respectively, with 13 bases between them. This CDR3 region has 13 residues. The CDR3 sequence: CAIRTGEGYEQYF. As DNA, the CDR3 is TGTGCCATCAGGACAGGCGAGGGTTACGAGCAGTACTTC.

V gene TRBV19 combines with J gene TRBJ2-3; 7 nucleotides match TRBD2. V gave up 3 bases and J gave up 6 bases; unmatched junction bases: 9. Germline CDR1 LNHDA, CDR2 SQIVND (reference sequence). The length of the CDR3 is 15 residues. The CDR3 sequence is CASSISGRAGDTQYF. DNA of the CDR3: TGTGCCAGTAGTATTTCCGGCCGAGCGGGGGATACGCAGTATTTT.

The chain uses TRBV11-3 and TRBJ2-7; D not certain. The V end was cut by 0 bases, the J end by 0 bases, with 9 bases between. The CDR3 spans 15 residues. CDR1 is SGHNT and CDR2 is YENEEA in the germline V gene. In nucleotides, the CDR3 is TGTGCCAGCAGCTTAGACAGGTTTTTCTCCTACGAGCAGTACTTC. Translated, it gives CASSLDRFFSYEQYF.

The CDR3 protein is CASSDWEQGAMAGELFF. The CDR3 DNA is TGCGCCAGCAGTGACTGGGAACAGGGGGCGATGGCCGGGGAGCTGTTTTTT. This rearrangement joins TRBV10-1 to TRBJ2-2, with TRBD1 matching over 9 bases. The length of the CDR3 is 17 residues. Losses at the gene ends were 3 bases for V and 6 bases for J; bases not matched to a gene: 11. Per the germline V gene, CDR1 is WNHNN and CDR2 is SYGVQD (reference sequence).

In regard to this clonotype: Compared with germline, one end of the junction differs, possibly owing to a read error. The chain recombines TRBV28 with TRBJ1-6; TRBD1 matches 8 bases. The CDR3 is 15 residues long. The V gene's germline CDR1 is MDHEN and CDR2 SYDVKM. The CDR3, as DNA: TGTGCCAGCAGTACCCACGGGACAGGCAATTCACCCCTCCACTTC. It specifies CASSTHGTGNSPLHF.

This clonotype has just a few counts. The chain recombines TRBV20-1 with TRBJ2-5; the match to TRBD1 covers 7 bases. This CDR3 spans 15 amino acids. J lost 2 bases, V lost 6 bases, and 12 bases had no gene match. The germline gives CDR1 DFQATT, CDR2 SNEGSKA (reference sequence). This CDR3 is CSAPDTRTGQETQYF. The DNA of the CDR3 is TGCAGTGCCCCCGACACACGGACAGGACAAGAGACCCAGTACTTC.

The CDR3, as DNA: TGTGCCAGCAGCTTAGATGGCAGGGTGAGCTATGGCTACACCTTC. This encodes CASSLDGRVSYGYTF. The chain employs TRBV7-9 and TRBJ1-2, with D possibly matching TRBD1 (5 bases). V was cut by 1 base and J by 4 bases, with 13 bases left in between. Germline assignment: CDR1 SEHNR and CDR2 FQNEAQ (reference sequence). This CDR3 contains 15 residues.

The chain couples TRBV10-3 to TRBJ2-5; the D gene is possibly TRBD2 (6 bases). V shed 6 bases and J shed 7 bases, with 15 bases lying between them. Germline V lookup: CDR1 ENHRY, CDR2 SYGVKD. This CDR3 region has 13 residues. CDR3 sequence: CAIRMGLPGTQYF. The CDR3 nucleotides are TGTGCCATCAGAATGGGACTCCCTGGGACCCAGTACTTC.

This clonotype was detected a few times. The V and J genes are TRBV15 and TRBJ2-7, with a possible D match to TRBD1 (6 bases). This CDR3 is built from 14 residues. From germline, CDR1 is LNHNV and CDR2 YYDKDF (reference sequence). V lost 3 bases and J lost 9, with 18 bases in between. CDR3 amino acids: CATSRDRGSLRQYF. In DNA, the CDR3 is TGTGCCACCAGCAGGGACAGAGGTTCGTTGCGGCAGTACTTC.

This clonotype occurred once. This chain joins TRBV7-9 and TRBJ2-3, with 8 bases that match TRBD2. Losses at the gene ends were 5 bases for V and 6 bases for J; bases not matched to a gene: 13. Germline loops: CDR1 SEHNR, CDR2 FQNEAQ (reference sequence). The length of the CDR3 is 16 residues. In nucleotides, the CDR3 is TGTGCCAGCAGCACCCTTCTAACTAGCGGAGTTGATACGCAGTATTTT. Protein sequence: CASSTLLTSGVDTQYF.

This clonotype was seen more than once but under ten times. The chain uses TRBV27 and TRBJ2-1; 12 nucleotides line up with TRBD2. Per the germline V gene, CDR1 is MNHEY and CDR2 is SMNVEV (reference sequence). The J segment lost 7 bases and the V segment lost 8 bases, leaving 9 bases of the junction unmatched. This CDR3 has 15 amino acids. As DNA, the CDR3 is TGTGCCAGCGGCAAGACTAGCGGGGGAGGGAATGAGCAGTTCTTC. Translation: CASGKTSGGGNEQFF.

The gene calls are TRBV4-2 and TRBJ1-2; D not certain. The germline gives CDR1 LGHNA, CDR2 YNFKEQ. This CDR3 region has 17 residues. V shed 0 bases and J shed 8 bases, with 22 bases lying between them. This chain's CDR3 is CASSQERRTKDAGGYTF. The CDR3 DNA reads TGTGCCAGCAGCCAAGAAAGGAGGACGAAGGACGCCGGAGGCTACACCTTC.

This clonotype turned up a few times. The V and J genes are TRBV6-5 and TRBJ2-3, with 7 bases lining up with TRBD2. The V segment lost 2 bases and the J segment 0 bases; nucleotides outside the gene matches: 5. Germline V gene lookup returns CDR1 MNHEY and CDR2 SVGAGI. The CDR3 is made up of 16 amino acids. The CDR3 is CASSYRAGISTDTQYF. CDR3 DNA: TGTGCCAGCAGTTACCGAGCGGGGATTAGCACAGATACGCAGTATTTT.

The CDR3: CASRLPGQGSGELFF. CDR3 DNA sequence: TGTGCCAGCAGGCTTCCCGGACAGGGGAGCGGGGAGCTGTTTTTT. This sequence joins TRBV28 and TRBJ2-2; 9 nucleotides agree with TRBD1. With 6 bases clipped from V and 7 bases from J, the junction kept 9 bases outside the gene matches. The CDR3 has 15 amino acids. Germline V gene data show CDR1 as MDHEN and CDR2 as SYDVKM.

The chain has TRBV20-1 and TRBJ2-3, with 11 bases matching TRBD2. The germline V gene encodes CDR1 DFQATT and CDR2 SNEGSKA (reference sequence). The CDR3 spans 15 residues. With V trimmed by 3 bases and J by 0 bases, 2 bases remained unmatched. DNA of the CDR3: TGCAGTGCTAGGACTAGCGGGACTAGCACAGATACGCAGTATTTT. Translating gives CSARTSGTSTDTQYF.

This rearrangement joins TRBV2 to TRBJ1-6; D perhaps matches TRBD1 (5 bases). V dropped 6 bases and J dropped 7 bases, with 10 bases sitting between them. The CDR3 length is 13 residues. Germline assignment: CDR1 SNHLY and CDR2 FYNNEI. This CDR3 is CASRTVGNSPLHF. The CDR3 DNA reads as TGTGCCAGCAGGACAGTGGGAAATTCACCCCTCCACTTT.

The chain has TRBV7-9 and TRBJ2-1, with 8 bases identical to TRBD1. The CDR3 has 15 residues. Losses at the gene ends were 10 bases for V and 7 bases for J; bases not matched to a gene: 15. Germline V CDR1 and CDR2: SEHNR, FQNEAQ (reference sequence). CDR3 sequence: CATLQGARGHNEQFF. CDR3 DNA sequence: TGTGCCACCCTCCAAGGGGCCAGGGGGCATAATGAGCAGTTCTTC.

CDR3 region: CASSLSTGWGTDTQYF. As DNA, the CDR3 is TGTGCCAGCAGTTTAAGTACGGGGTGGGGCACAGATACGCAGTATTTT. V gene TRBV28 combines with J gene TRBJ2-3, with D possibly TRBD2 on 5 matching bases. The CDR3 has 16 residues. The germline V gene has CDR1 MDHEN and CDR2 SYDVKM. The ends were cut back, 2 bases at V and 1 base at J, with 13 bases in the middle.

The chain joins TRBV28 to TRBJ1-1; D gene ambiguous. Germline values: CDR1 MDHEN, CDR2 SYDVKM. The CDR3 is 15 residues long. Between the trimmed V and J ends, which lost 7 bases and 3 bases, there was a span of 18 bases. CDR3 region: CASNYYTVRDTEAFF. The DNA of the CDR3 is TGTGCCAGCAATTATTATACGGTACGGGACACTGAAGCTTTCTTT. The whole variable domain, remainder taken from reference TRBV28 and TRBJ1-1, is DVKVTQSSRYLVKRTGEKVFLECVQDMDHENMFWYRQDPGLGLRLIYFSYDVKMKEKGDIPEGYSVSREKKERFSLILESASTNQTSMYLCASNYYTVRDTEAFFGQGTRLTVV.

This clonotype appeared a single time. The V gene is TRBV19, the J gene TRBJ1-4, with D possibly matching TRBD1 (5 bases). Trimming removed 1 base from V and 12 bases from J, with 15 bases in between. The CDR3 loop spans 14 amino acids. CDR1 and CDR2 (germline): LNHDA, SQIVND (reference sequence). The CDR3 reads CASSIALLPGQLFF. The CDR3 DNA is TGTGCCAGTAGTATAGCTCTCTTGCCGGGACAACTGTTTTTT.

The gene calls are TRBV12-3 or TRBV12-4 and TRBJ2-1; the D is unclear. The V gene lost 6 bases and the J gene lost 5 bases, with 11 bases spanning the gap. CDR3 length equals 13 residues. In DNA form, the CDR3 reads TGTGCCAGCAGAGCGCATTGGGACAATGAGCAGTTCTTC. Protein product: CASRAHWDNEQFF.

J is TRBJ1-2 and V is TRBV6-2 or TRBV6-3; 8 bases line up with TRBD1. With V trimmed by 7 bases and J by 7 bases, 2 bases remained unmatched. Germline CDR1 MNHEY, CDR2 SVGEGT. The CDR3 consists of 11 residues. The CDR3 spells CASTDRGGYTF. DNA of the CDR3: TGTGCCAGCACCGACAGGGGTGGCTACACCTTC.

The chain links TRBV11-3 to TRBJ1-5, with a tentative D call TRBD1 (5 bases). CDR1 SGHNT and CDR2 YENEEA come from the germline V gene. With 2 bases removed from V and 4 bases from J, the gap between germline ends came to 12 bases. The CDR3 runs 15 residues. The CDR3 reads CASSLSGSGNQPQHF. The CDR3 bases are TGTGCCAGCAGCTTATCAGGGTCCGGGAATCAGCCCCAGCATTTT.

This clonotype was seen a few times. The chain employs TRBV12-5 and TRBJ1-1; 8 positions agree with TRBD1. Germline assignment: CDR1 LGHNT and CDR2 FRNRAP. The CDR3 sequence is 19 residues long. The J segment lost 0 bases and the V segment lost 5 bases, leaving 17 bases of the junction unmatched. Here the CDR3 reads CASGRITYRGYLMNTEAFF. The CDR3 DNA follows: TGTGCTAGTGGTCGAATAACATACAGGGGGTACCTCATGAACACTGAAGCTTTCTTT.

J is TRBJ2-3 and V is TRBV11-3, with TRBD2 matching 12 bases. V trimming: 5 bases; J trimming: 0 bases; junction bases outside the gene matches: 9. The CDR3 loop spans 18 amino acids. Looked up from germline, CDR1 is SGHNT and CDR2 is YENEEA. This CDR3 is CASSGPSGGAISTDTQYF. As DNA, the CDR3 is TGTGCCAGCAGCGGGCCTAGCGGGGGGGCGATAAGCACAGATACGCAGTATTTT.